This entry features one TCR beta chain sequence. The record originates from a study of cytomegalovirus exposure and HLA in healthy donors. CDR1 is SGHTA, CDR2 FQGNSA, per germline. This CDR3 is built from 16 residues. V was pared by 4 bases and J by 1 base, with 5 bases of the junction left unmatched. A multiplex PCR was run with 60 Vbeta primers and 13 Jbeta primers. The data were produced by immunoSEQ multiplex PCR, yet TCRdb's version contains in-frame clones alone and is incomplete. The data hold about 64,000 clones, with more than 60% observed a single time. The sequencing input was PBMCs. The chain is built from TRBV7-2 and TRBJ1-5; TRBD1 matches 9 bases. The clonotype was recovered from a male donor in good health and CMV-seropositive. CDR3 amino acids: CASSSQGAGSNQPQHF. The CDR3 bases are TGTGCCAGCAGCTCACAGGGGGCGGGAAGCAATCAGCCCCAGCATTTT.